Listed here are 17 T cell receptor beta chains from one sample, sequenced in a study of cytomegalovirus exposure and HLA in healthy donors (dated by TCRdb to between 2016 and 2019). Library construction relied on the immunoSEQ multiplex PCR assay. Entries here come from immuneACCESS through TCRdb and include only in-frame sequences with V and J called. Some clones fail to appear in such tables; in the studies checked, an unresolved V gene covers under half of the shortfall, and the cause of the remainder is unknown. In all, the sample holds about 330,000 clones, and about nine tenths of those were seen once. The ten largest clones take up 0.65% to 0.85% of the sample. Sequencing was performed on PBMCs. The receptors originated from a woman aged 18-29 years in good health and CMV-seronegative.

This clone has just a few counts. V usage is TRBV10-3 and J usage is TRBJ2-2; possibly TRBD1 for D (6 bases). V was clipped by 3 bases and J by 6 bases, with 11 bases between them. This CDR3 has 14 residues. CDR1 and CDR2 (germline): ENHRY, SYGVKD. CDR3 nucleotide sequence: TGTGCCATCAGTGACCAGGGGTATTCCGGGGAGCTGTTTTTT. This translates into CAISDQGYSGELFF.

The chain combines TRBV2 with TRBJ2-2, with D unclear. V gave up 3 bases and J gave up 5 bases, with 10 bases separating them. Germline assignment: CDR1 SNHLY and CDR2 FYNNEI. There are 14 residues in the CDR3. The CDR3 sequence is CASSEARRTGELFF. In DNA form, the CDR3 reads TGTGCCAGCAGTGAGGCTAGAAGGACCGGGGAGCTGTTTTTT.

The gene calls are TRBV5-8 and TRBJ1-5; weak D call: TRBD1 (6 bases). The CDR3 is 15 residues long. CDR1 and CDR2 (germline): SGHTS, YDEGEE. V was cut by 0 bases and J by 6 bases, with 13 bases left in between. CDR3 sequence: CASSLEGRGAQPQHF. The CDR3 DNA sequence: TGTGCCAGCAGCTTGGAAGGGAGGGGGGCTCAGCCCCAGCATTTT.

The chain uses TRBV2 and TRBJ2-6, with D unclear. Trimming removed 0 bases from V and 0 bases from J, with 9 bases in between. Germline CDR1 reads SNHLY; CDR2 reads FYNNEI. The CDR3 has 17 residues. CDR3 in amino acids: CASSEAARSSGANVLTF. The DNA of the CDR3 is TGTGCCAGCAGTGAAGCAGCAAGGAGCTCTGGGGCCAACGTCCTGACTTTC.

V usage is TRBV28 and J usage is TRBJ2-5; D is possibly TRBD2 (6 bases). The CDR3 length is 15 residues. The germline V gene has CDR1 MDHEN and CDR2 SYDVKM. The ends were cut back, 6 bases at V and 0 bases at J, with 14 bases in the middle. As DNA, the CDR3 is TGTGCCAGCAGCCGCGGGGACTCCTACCAAGAGACCCAGTACTTC. Translating it yields CASSRGDSYQETQYF.

V gene TRBV28 combines with J gene TRBJ2-7, with 13 bases that match TRBD2. CDR1 is MDHEN, CDR2 SYDVKM, per germline. The CDR3 is 18 amino acids. The V gene end was trimmed by 1 base and the J gene end by 6 bases; junction bases not matched to a gene: 12. CDR3 residues: CASSLLSRGLAGIREQYF. The CDR3 bases are TGTGCCAGCAGTTTATTGAGTCGGGGACTAGCGGGAATACGCGAGCAGTACTTC.

The chain couples TRBV27 to TRBJ2-3; D gene ambiguous. Germline V gene lookup returns CDR1 MNHEY and CDR2 SMNVEV (reference sequence). The CDR3 sequence is 15 residues long. V lost 2 bases and J lost 1, with 10 bases in between. CDR3 bases: TGTGCCAGCAGTTTAGTCCCCCGGGGCACAGATACGCAGTATTTT. This codes for CASSLVPRGTDTQYF.

Concerning this clone: A junction end diverges from the germline sequence, so it may reflect a read error. V and J are TRBV7-7 and TRBJ2-2, with 9 bases aligning to TRBD1. CDR1 is SSHAT, CDR2 FNYEAQ, per germline (reference sequence). CDR3 length: 17 residues. CDR3 protein: CASTSRRTGVVTGELFF. The CDR3 nucleotides are TGTGCTAGCACCTCCCGAAGGACAGGGGTGGTCACCGGGGAGCTGTTTTTT.

This chain uses TRBV6-6 with TRBJ1-2; D unclear. Trimming took off 2 bases at V and 8 bases at J, with 12 bases between the two ends. This CDR3 is 13 amino acids long. CDR1 is MNHNY, CDR2 SVGAGI, per germline (reference sequence). The CDR3 coding sequence is TGTGCCAGCAGTTACGCCCCCCGAGGCGGCTACACCTTC. Protein: CASSYAPRGGYTF.

The rearrangement links TRBV4-3 to TRBJ2-3, with D possibly being TRBD2 (5 bases). Germline loops: CDR1 LGHNA, CDR2 YSLEER. The CDR3 totals 17 residues. Trimming removed 0 bases from V and 5 bases from J, with 18 bases in between. The CDR3 reads CASSQDARGSLGDTQYF. The CDR3 DNA is TGCGCCAGCAGCCAAGATGCCCGGGGATCTCTGGGAGATACGCAGTATTTT.

CDR3 sequence (DNA): TGTGCCAGCAGCCCGTTAACGGTGGACTATGGCTACACCTTC. Translating it yields CASSPLTVDYGYTF. The chain couples TRBV11-2 to TRBJ1-2; unclear D gene. V lost 5 bases and J lost 3, with 13 bases in between. Germline V CDR1 and CDR2: SGHAT, FQNNGV. The CDR3 covers 14 residues.

The genes are TRBV9 and TRBJ2-5; D remains ambiguous. CDR1 is SGDLS, CDR2 YYNGEE, per germline. The CDR3 covers 14 residues. V was pared by 0 bases and J by 5 bases, with 11 bases between. The CDR3 is CASSVDPSWETQYF. In DNA form, the CDR3 reads TGTGCCAGCAGCGTAGATCCGAGTTGGGAGACCCAGTACTTC.

The chain carries TRBV4-1 and TRBJ1-1; 8 positions match TRBD1. The CDR3 has 15 residues. Germline V lookup: CDR1 MGHRA, CDR2 YSYEKL. V dropped 2 bases and J dropped 5; count of bases not matched to a gene: 7. CDR3 nucleotides: TGCGCCAGCAGCCAAATAGCAACAGGGGGAACTGAAGCTTTCTTT. Its protein is CASSQIATGGTEAFF.

CDR3 sequence (DNA): TGTGCCAGCAGTTCATCCGGGACAGGGGGTTACGAGCAGTACTTC. This encodes CASSSSGTGGYEQYF. This rearrangement joins TRBV28 to TRBJ2-7; TRBD1 matches 11 bases. Trimming at V came to 4 bases and at J to 4 bases, leaving 6 bases not matched to a gene. The CDR3 contains 15 residues. CDR1 is MDHEN and CDR2 is SYDVKM in the germline V gene.

This clone was observed a handful of times. The chain carries TRBV30 and TRBJ1-1; the D gene is possibly TRBD1 (6 bases). Trimming stripped 1 base from V and 0 bases from J, with 6 bases between. The germline V gene has CDR1 GTSNPN and CDR2 SVGIG (reference sequence). The CDR3 contains 13 residues. The CDR3 region is CAWSGQVNTEAFF. As DNA, the CDR3 is TGTGCCTGGAGTGGACAGGTGAACACTGAAGCTTTCTTT.

This rearrangement joins TRBV2 to TRBJ1-4; tentatively, D is TRBD1 (6 bases). In germline, CDR1 is SNHLY, CDR2 FYNNEI. This CDR3 spans 13 amino acids. V was clipped by 8 bases and J by 7 bases, with 14 bases between them. CDR3 nucleotide sequence: TGTGCCAGCGGCCAAGGGGGGGTTGAAAAACTGTTTTTT. It specifies CASGQGGVEKLFF.

J is TRBJ1-1 and V is TRBV9, with 7 bases matching TRBD1. The CDR3 loop spans 15 amino acids. Germline V gives CDR1 SGDLS, CDR2 YYNGEE. V shed 3 bases, J shed 4 bases, and the junction held 9 bases outside the gene matches. Here the CDR3 DNA reads TGTGCCAGCAGCGCAGAAAGACAGGGCGGCACTGAAGCTTTCTTT. Translated: CASSAERQGGTEAFF.